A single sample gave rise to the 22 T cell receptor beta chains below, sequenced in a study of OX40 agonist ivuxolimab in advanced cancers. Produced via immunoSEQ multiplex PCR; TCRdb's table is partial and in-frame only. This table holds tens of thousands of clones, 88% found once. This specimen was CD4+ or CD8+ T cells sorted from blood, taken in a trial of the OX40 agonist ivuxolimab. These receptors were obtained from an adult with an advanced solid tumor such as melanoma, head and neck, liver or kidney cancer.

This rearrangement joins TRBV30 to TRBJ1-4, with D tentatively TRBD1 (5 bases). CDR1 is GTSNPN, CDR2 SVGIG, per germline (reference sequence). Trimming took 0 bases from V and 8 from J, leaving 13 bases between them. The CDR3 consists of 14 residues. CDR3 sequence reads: CAWSVLGGEEKLFF. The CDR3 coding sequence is TGTGCCTGGAGTGTACTCGGGGGAGAAGAAAAACTGTTTTTT.

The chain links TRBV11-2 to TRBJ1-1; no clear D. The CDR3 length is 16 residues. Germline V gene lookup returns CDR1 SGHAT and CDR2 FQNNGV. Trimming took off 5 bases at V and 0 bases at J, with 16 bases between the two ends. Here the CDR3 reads CASSPLSLVVNTEAFF. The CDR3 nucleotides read TGTGCCAGCAGCCCCTTATCGCTTGTGGTGAACACTGAAGCTTTCTTT. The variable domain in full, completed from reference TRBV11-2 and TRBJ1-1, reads EAGVAQSPRYKIIEKRQSVAFWCNPISGHATLYWYQQILGQGPKLLIQFQNNGVVDDSQLPKDRFSAERLKGVDSTLKIQPAKLEDSAVYLCASSPLSLVVNTEAFFGQGTRLTVV.

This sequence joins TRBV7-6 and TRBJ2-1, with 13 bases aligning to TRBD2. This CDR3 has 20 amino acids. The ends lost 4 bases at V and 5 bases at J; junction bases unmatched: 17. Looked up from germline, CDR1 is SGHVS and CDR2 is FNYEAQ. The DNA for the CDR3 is TGTGCCAGCAGCTCTAGGACTAGCGGGAGATTAAAGGTTTCGAACAATGAGCAGTTCTTC. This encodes CASSSRTSGRLKVSNNEQFF. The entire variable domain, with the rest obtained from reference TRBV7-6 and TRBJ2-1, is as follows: GAGVSQSPRYKVTKRGQDVALRCDPISGHVSLYWYRQALGQGPEFLTYFNYEAQQDKSGLPNDRFSAERPEGSISTLTIQRTEQRDSAMYRCASSSRTSGRLKVSNNEQFFGPGTRLTVL.

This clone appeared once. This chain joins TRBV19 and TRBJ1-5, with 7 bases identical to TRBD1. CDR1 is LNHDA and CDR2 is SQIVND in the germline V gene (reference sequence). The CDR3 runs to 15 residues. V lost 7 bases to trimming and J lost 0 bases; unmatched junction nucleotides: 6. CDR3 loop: CASKVDRDSNQPQHF. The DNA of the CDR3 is TGTGCCAGTAAAGTCGACAGGGATAGCAATCAGCCCCAGCATTTT.

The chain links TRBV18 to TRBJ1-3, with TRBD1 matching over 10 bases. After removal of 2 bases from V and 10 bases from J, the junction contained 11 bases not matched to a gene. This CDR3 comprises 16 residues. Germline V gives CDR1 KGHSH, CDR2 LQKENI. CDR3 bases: TGTGCCAGCTCACCAACCCGTGGGACAGGGGACGTAACCATATATTTT. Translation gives CASSPTRGTGDVTIYF.

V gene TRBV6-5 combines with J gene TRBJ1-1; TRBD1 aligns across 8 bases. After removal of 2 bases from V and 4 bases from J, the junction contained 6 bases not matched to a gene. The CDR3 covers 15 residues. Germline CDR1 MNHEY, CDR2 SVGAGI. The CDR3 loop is CASSYLQGAVTEAFF. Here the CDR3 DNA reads TGTGCCAGCAGTTACCTCCAGGGGGCGGTCACTGAAGCTTTCTTT.

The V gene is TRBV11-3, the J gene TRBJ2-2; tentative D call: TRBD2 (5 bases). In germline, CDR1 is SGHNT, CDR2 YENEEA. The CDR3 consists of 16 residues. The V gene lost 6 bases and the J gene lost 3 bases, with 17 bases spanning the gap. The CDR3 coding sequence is TGTGCCAGCAGTCTCCAGAGGGTGATGGACACCGGGGAGCTGTTTTTT. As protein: CASSLQRVMDTGELFF.

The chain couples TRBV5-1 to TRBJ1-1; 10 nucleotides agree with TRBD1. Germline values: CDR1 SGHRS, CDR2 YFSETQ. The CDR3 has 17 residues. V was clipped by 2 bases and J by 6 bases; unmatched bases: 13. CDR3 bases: TGCGCCAGCAGCTTATCCGGGACAGGGGCCCTAGGCGCTGAAGCTTTCTTT. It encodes CASSLSGTGALGAEAFF.

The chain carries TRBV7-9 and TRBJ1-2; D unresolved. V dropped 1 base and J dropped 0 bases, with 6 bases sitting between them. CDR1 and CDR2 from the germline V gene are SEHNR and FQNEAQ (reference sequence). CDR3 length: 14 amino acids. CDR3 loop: CASSLGGSNYGYTF. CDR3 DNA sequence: TGTGCCAGCAGCTTAGGAGGATCTAACTATGGCTACACCTTC. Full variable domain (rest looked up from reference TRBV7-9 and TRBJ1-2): DTGVSQNPRHKITKRGQNVTFRCDPISEHNRLYWYRQTLGQGPEFLTYFQNEAQLEKSRLLSDRFSAERPKGSFSTLEIQRTEQGDSAMYLCASSLGGSNYGYTFGSGTRLTVV.

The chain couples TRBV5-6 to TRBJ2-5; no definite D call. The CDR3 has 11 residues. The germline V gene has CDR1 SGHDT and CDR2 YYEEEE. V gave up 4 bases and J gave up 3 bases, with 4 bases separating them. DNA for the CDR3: TGTGCCAGCAGCCGAGAAGAGACCCAGTACTTC. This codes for CASSREETQYF.

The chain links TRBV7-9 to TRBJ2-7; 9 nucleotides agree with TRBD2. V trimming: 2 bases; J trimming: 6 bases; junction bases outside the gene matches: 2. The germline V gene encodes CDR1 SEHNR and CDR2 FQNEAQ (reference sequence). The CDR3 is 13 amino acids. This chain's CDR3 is CASSLQTSGEQYF. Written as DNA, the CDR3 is TGTGCCAGCAGCTTACAGACTAGCGGCGAGCAGTACTTC.

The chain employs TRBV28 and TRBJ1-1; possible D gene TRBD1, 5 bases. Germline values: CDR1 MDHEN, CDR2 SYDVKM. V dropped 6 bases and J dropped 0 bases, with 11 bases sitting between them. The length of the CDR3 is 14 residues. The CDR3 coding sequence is TGTGCCAGCAGACTCGGACATTTGAACACTGAAGCTTTCTTT. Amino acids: CASRLGHLNTEAFF.

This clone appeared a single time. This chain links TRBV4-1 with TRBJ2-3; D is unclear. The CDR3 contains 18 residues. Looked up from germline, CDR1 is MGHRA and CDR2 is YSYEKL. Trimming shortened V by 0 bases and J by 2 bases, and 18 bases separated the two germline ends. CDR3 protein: CASSQDGRSPSPTDTQYF. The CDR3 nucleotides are TGCGCCAGCAGCCAAGACGGTAGGTCTCCCTCCCCCACAGATACGCAGTATTTT.

The chain's CDR3 is CASSFGLAGGFEQYF. In nucleotides, the CDR3 is TGTGCCAGCAGCTTCGGACTAGCGGGGGGTTTCGAGCAGTACTTC. The chain uses TRBV7-9 and TRBJ2-7; 14 nucleotides match TRBD2. J gave up 6 bases and V 3 bases, and 4 bases lay outside the gene matches. The CDR3 consists of 15 residues. Germline V gene lookup returns CDR1 SEHNR and CDR2 FQNEAQ (reference sequence).

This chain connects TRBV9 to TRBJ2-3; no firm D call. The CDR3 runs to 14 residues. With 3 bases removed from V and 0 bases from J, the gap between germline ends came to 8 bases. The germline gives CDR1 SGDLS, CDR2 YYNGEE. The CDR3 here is CASSASPSTDTQYF. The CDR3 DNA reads TGTGCCAGCAGCGCCTCACCCAGCACAGATACGCAGTATTTT.

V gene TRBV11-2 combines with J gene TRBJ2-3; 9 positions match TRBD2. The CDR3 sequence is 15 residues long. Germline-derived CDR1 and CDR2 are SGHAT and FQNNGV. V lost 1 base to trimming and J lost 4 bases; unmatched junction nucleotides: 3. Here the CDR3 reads CASSLGIAGADTQYF. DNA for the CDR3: TGTGCCAGCAGCTTAGGAATAGCGGGGGCAGATACGCAGTATTTT.

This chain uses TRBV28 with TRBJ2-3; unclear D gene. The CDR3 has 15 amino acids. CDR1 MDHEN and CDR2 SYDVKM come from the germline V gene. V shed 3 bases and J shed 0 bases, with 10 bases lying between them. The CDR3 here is CASSFMISSTDTQYF. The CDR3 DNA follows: TGTGCCAGCAGTTTCATGATTTCTAGCACAGATACGCAGTATTTT.

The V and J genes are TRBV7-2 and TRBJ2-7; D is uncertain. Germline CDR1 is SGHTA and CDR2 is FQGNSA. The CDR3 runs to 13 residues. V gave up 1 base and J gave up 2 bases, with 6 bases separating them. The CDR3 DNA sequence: TGTGCCAGCAGCTTAGGCCGAGCCTACGAGCAGTACTTC. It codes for CASSLGRAYEQYF. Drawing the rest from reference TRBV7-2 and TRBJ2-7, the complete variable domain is GAGVSQSPSNKVTEKGKDVELRCDPISGHTALYWYRQSLGQGLEFLIYFQGNSAPDKSGLPSDRFSAERTGGSVSTLTIQRTQQEDSAVYLCASSLGRAYEQYFGPGTRLTVT.

The CDR3 nucleotides read TGTGCCAGCAGGGGGACTAGCGGGAGCTCCTACGAGCAGTACTTC. It yields the protein CASRGTSGSSYEQYF. The V and J genes are TRBV28 and TRBJ2-7; TRBD2 matches 14 bases. V lost 6 bases and J lost 0; bases outside the gene matches: 1. The germline gives CDR1 MDHEN, CDR2 SYDVKM. This CDR3 has 15 amino acids. Variable domain in full (rest from reference TRBV28 and TRBJ2-7): DVKVTQSSRYLVKRTGEKVFLECVQDMDHENMFWYRQDPGLGLRLIYFSYDVKMKEKGDIPEGYSVSREKKERFSLILESASTNQTSMYLCASRGTSGSSYEQYFGPGTRLTVT.

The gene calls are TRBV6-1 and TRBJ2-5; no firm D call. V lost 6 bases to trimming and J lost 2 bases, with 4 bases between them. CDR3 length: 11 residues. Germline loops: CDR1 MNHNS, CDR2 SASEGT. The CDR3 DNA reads TGTGCCAGCAGGTTACAAGAGACCCAGTACTTC. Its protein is CASRLQETQYF.

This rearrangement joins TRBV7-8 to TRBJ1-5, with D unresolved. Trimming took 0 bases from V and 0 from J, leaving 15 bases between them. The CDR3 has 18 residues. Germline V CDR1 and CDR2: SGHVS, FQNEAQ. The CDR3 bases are TGTGCCAGCAGCTTAGCGCGGTCGGCCAGTTATAGCAATCAGCCCCAGCATTTT. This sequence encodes CASSLARSASYSNQPQHF.

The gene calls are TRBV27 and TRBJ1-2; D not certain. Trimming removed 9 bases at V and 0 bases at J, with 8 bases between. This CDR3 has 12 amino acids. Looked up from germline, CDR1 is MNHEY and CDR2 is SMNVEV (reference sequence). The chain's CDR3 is CASPLANYGYTF. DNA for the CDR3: TGTGCCAGTCCGCTTGCTAACTATGGCTACACCTTC.